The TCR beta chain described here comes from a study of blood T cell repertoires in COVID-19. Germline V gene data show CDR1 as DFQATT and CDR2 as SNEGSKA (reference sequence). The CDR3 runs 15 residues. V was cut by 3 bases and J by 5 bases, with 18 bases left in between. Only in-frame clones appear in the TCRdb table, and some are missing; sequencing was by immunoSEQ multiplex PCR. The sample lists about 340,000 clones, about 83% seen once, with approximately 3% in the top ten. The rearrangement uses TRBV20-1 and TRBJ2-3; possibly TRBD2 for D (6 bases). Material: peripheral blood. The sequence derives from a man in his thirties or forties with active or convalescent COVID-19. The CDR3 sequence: CSASPGGTGGDTQYF. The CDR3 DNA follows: TGCAGTGCTAGTCCAGGAGGGACCGGGGGAGATACGCAGTATTTT.